This entry is about one T cell receptor (beta chain). These data are taken from a study of blood T cell repertoires in COVID-19. The CDR3 is made up of 18 amino acids. Germline CDR1 is MGHRA and CDR2 is YSYEKL. Trimming stripped 0 bases from V and 0 bases from J, with 15 bases between. Profiled with immunoSEQ multiplex PCR; TCRdb holds only in-frame clones, not every one. The table records about 81,000 clones, more than 75% of them present only once. The chain links TRBV4-1 to TRBJ2-1; perhaps TRBD2 as D (6 bases). The specimen sequenced was peripheral blood. The sequence was collected from a woman aged 70-85 years with acute or convalescent COVID-19. The chain's CDR3 is CASSQDPPGSLSYNEQFF. The CDR3 coding sequence is TGCGCCAGCAGCCAAGATCCCCCCGGGAGCCTCTCCTACAATGAGCAGTTCTTC.